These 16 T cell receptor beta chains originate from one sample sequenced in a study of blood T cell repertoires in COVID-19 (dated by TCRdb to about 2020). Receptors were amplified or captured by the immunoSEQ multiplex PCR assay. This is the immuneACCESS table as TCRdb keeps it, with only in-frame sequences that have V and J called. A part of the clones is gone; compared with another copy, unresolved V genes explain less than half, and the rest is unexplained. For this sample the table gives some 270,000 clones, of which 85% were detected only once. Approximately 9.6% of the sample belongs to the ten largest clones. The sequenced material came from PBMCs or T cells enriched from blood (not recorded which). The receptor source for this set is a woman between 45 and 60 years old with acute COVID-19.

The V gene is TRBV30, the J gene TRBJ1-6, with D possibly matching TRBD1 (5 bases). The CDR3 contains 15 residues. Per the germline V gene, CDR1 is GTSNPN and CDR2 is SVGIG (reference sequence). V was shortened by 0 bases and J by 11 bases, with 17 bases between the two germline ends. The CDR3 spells CAWSVLGQGQPPLHF. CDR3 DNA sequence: TGTGCCTGGAGTGTACTTGGGCAGGGCCAACCACCCCTCCACTTT.

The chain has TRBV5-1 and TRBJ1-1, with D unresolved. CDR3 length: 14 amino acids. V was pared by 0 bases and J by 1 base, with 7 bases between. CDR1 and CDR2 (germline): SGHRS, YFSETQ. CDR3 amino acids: CASSLVPGNTEAFF. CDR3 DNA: TGCGCCAGCAGCTTGGTGCCAGGGAACACTGAAGCTTTCTTT.

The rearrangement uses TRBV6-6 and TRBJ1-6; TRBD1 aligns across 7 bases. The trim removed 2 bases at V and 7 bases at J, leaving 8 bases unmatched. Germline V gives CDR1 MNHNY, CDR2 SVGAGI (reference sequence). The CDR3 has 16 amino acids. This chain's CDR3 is CASSYRTGQTNSPLHF. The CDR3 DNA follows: TGTGCCAGCAGTTACAGGACGGGACAGACAAATTCACCCCTCCACTTT.

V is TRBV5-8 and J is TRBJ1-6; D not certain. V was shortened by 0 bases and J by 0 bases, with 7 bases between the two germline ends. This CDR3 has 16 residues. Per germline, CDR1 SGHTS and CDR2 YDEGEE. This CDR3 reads CASSLVASSYNSPLHF. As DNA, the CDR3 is TGTGCCAGCAGCTTGGTGGCTAGCTCCTATAATTCACCCCTCCACTTT.

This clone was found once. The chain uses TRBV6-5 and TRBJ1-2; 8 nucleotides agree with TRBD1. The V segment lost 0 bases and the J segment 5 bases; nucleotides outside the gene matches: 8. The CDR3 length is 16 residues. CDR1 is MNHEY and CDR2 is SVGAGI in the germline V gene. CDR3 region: CASSYSGAGGLYGYTF. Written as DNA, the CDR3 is TGTGCCAGCAGTTACTCTGGCGCAGGGGGCTTGTATGGCTACACCTTC.

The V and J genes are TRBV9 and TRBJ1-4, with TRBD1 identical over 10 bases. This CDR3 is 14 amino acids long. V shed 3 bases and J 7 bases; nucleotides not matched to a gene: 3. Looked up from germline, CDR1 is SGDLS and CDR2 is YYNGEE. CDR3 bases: TGTGCCAGCAGCGAAGGGACAGGGGCTGAAAAACTGTTTTTT. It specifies CASSEGTGAEKLFF.

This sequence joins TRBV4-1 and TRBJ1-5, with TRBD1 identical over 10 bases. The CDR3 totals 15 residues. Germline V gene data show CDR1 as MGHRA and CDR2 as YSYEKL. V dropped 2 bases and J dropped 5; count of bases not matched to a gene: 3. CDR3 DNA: TGCGCCAGCAGCCAAACCGGGACAGGGGATCAGCCCCAGCATTTT. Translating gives CASSQTGTGDQPQHF.

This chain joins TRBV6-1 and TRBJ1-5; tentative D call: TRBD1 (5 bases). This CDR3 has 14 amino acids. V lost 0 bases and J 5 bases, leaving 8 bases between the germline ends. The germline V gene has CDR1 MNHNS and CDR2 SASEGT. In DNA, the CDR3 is TGTGCCAGCAGTGAAGCGGGACTTGATCAGCCCCAGCATTTT. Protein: CASSEAGLDQPQHF.

This CDR3 reads CASSPHRNYGYTF. The DNA of the CDR3 is TGTGCCAGCAGCCCCCATAGAAACTATGGCTACACCTTC. The J gene is TRBJ1-2, the V gene TRBV3-1 (or the pseudogene TRBV3-2); D gene unclear. Trimming shortened V by 4 bases and J by 2 bases, and 8 bases separated the two germline ends. This CDR3 has 13 residues. Germline V gives CDR1 LGHDT, CDR2 YNNKEL (reference sequence).

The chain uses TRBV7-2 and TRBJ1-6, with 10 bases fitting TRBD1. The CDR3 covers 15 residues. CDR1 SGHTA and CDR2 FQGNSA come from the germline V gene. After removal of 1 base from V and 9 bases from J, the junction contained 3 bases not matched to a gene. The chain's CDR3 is CASSLEDRGSSPLHF. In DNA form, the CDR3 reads TGTGCCAGCAGCTTAGAGGACAGGGGGAGTTCACCCCTCCACTTT.

DNA for the CDR3: TGTGCCAGCAGTGAACAGGGCTCCAACACTGAAGCTTTCTTT. Translating gives CASSEQGSNTEAFF. J is TRBJ1-1 and V is TRBV2; the D gene is possibly TRBD1 (5 bases). V was cut by 2 bases and J by 2 bases, with 9 bases left in between. The germline gives CDR1 SNHLY, CDR2 FYNNEI. The CDR3 is 14 residues long.

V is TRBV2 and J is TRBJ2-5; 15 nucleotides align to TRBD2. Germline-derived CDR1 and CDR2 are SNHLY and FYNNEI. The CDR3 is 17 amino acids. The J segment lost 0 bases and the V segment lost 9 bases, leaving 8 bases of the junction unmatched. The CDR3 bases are TGTGCCAGTAAAAGGACTAGCGGGGGGGTGTACCAAGAGACCCAGTACTTC. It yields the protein CASKRTSGGVYQETQYF.

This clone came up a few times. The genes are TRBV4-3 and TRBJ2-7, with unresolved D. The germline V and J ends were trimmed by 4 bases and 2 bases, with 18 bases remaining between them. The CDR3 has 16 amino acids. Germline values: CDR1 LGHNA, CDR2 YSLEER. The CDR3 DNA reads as TGCGCCAGCAGCCGGGCAGCTACCGACAAGGCCTACGAGCAGTACTTC. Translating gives CASSRAATDKAYEQYF.

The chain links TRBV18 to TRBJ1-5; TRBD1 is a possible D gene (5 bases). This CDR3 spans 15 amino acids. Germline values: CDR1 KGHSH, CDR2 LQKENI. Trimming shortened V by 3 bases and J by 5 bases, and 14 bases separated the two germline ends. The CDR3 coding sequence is TGTGCCAGCTCACCCGACGGGACTACCCATCAGCCCCAGCATTTT. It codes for CASSPDGTTHQPQHF.

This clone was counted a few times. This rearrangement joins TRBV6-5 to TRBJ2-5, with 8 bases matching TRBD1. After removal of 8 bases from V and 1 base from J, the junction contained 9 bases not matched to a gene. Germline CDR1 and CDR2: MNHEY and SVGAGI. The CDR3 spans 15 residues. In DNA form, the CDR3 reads TGTGCCAGCGGGACCCGGACAGGGATCCAAGAGACCCAGTACTTC. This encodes CASGTRTGIQETQYF.

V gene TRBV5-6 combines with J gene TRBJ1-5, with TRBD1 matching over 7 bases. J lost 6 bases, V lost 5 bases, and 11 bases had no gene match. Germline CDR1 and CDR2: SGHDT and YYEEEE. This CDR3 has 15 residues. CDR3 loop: CASSLVSGGGQPQHF. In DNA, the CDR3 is TGTGCCAGCAGTCTGGTATCAGGGGGTGGTCAGCCCCAGCATTTT.